This entry features one T cell receptor beta chain sequence. Original handling: Using reference gene primer amplification, nucleated cell counts were estimated. Generated by immunoSEQ multiplex PCR, the TCRdb table keeps only in-frame clones and is missing some. V, J and clone size derive from that table, while D and trimming were established from the DNA sequence. The sample includes 150,000 to 200,000 clones, approximately 84% of them seen just once. This specimen comes from a study of blood T cell repertoires in COVID-19. Enrollees, about 18 to 90 years old, lived in 20 to 25 US areas. Participants' reported clinical history set cohort assignment. Before being deemed recovered, Cohort 3 donors had two negative PCRs, clearance, or symptom resolution. Germline values: CDR1 SGHTS, CDR2 YDEGEE. The CDR3 has 18 residues. V trimming: 0 bases; J trimming: 0 bases; junction bases outside the gene matches: 6.

The chain is built from TRBV5-8 and TRBJ1-6; 7 bases align to TRBD1. Input material: PBMCs or T cells enriched from blood (not recorded which). The TCR comes from a man aged 45-60 years who had recovered from COVID-19. The CDR3 region has the DNA TGTGCCAGCAGCTTGGCGTCAGGGGGTAACTCCTATAATTCACCCCTCCACTTT. Translation: CASSLASGGNSYNSPLHF.